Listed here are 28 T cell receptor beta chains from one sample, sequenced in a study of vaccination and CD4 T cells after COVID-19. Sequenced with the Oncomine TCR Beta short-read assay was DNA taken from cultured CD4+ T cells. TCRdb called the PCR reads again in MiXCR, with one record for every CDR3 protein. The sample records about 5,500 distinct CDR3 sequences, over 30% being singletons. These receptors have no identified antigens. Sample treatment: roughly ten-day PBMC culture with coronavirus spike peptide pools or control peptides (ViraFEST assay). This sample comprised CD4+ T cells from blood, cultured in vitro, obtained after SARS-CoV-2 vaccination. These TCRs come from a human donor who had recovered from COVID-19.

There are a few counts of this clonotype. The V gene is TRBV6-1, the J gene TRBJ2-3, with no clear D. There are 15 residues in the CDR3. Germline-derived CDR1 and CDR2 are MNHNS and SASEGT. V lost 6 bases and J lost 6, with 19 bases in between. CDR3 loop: CASRPSRPPVDTQYF. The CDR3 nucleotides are TGTGCCAGCAGGCCTTCGAGGCCGCCAGTCGATACGCAGTATTTT.

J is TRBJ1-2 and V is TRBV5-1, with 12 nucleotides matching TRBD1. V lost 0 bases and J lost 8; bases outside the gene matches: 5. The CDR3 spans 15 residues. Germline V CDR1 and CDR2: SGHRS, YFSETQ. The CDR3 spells CASSLDPGTGGGYTF. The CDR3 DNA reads TGCGCCAGCAGCTTGGACCCCGGGACAGGGGGCGGCTACACCTTC.

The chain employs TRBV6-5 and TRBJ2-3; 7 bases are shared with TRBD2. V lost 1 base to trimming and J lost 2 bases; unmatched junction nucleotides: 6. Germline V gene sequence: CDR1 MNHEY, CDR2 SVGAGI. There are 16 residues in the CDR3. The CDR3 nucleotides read TGTGCCAGCAGTTACTTAGGCGGGGGATCCACAGATACGCAGTATTTT. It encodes CASSYLGGGSTDTQYF.

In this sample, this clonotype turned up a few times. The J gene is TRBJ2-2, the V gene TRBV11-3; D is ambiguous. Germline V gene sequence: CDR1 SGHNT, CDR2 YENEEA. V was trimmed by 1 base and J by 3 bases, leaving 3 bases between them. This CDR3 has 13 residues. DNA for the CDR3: TGTGCCAGCAGCTTAGCTGACACCGGGGAGCTGTTTTTT. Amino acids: CASSLADTGELFF.

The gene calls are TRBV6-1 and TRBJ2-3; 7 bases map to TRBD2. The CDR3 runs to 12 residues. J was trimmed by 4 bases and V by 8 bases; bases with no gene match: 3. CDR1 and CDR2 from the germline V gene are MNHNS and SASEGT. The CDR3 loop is CASSAGADTQYF. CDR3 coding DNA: TGTGCCAGCTCGGCGGGGGCAGATACGCAGTATTTT.

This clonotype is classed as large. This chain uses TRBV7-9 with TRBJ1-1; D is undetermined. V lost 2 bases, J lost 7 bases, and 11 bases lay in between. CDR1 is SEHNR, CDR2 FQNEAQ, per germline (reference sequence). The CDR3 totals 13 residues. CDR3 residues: CASSLPGSLEAFF. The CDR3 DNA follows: TGTGCCAGCAGCTTACCCGGTTCCCTTGAAGCTTTCTTT.

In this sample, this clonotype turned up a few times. In nucleotides, the CDR3 is TGCAGTGCCGGGGACAGGGGCGACGAGCAGTACTTC. It codes for CSAGDRGDEQYF. The V and J genes are TRBV20-1 and TRBJ2-7; 10 bases align to TRBD1. Germline CDR1 DFQATT, CDR2 SNEGSKA (reference sequence). The junction had 4 bases not matched to a gene; V was cut back by 6 bases and J by 5 bases. The CDR3 is 12 residues long.

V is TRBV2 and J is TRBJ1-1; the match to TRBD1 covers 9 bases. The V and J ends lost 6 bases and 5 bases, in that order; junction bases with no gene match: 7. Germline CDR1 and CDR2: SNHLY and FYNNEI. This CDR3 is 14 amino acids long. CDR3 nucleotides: TGTGCCAGCAGCGCACGGACAGGGGATACTGAAGCTTTCTTT. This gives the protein CASSARTGDTEAFF.

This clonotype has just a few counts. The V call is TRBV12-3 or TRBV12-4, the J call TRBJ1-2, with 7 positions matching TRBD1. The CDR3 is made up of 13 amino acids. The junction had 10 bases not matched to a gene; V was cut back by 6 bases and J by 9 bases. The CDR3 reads CASSPEQGKSYTF. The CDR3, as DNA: TGTGCCAGCAGCCCGGAACAGGGGAAGAGCTACACCTTC.

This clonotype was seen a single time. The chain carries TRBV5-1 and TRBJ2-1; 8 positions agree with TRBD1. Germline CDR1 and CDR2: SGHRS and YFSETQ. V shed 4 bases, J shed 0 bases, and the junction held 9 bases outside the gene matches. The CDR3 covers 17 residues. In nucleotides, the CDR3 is TGCGCCAGCAGCCAGGGGACAGGAGGGAGCTCCTACAATGAGCAGTTCTTC. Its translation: CASSQGTGGSSYNEQFF.

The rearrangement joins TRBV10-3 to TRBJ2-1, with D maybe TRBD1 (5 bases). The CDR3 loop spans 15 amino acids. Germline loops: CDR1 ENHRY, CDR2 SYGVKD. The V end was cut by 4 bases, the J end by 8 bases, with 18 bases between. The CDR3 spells CAISVGPRGIDEQFF. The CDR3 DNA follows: TGTGCCATCAGTGTGGGGCCCAGAGGCATCGATGAGCAGTTCTTC.

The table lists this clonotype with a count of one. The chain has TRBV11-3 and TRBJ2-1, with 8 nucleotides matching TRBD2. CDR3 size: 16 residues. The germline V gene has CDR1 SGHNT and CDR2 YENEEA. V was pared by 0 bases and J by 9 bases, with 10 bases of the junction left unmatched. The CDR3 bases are TGTGCCAGCAGCTTAGATGGAAATAGCGGGGTCAGTGAGCAGTTCTTC. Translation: CASSLDGNSGVSEQFF.

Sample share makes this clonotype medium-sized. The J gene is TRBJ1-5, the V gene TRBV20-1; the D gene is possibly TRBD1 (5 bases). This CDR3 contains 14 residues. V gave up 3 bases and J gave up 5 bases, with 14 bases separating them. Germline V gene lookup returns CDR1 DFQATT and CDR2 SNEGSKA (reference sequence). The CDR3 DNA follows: TGCAGTGCTAGTAGGGGAACCCCGGATCAGCCCCAGCATTTT. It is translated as CSASRGTPDQPQHF.

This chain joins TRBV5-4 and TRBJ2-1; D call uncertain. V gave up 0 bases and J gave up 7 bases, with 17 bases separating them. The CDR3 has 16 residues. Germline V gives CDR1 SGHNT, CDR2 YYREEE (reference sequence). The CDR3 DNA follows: TGTGCCAGCAGCTTGGCGGGCAAGGCCTGGGAAAATGAGCAGTTCTTC. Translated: CASSLAGKAWENEQFF.

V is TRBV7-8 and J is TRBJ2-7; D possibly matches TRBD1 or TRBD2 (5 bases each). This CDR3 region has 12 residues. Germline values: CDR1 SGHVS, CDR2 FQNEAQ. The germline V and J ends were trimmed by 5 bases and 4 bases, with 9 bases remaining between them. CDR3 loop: CASSVGPYEQYF. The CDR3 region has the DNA TGTGCCAGCAGCGTGGGACCTTACGAGCAGTACTTC.

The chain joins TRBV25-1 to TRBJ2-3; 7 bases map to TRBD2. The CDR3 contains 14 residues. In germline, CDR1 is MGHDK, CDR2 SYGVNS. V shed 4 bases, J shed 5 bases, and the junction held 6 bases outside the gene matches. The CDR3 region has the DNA TGTGCCAGCAGTGGGGTCGGGGGGAAAGATACGCAGTATTTT. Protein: CASSGVGGKDTQYF.

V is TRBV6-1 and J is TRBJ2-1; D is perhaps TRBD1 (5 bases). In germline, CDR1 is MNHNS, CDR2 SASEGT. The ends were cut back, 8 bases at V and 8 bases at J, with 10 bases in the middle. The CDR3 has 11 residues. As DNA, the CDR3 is TGTGCCAGCCGGAAAGGGGATGAGCAGTTCTTC. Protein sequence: CASRKGDEQFF.

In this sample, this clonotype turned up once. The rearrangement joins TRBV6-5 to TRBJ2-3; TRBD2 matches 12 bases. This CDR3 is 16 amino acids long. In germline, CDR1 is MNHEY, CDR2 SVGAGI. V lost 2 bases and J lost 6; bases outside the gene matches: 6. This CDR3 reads CASSYLAGGPPDTQYF. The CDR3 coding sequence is TGTGCCAGCAGTTACCTAGCGGGGGGGCCTCCCGATACGCAGTATTTT.

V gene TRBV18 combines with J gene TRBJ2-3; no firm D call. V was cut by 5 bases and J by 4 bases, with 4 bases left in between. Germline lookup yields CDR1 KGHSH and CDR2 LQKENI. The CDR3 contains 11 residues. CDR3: CASSGADTQYF. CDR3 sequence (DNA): TGTGCCAGCTCAGGCGCAGATACGCAGTATTTT.

CDR3 sequence (DNA): TGTGCCAGCAGTTCTGTCGACCGCCGTTTCACAGATACGCAGTATTTT. It encodes CASSSVDRRFTDTQYF. The chain joins TRBV28 to TRBJ2-3; unclear D gene. With 4 bases removed from V and 2 bases from J, the gap between germline ends came to 16 bases. This CDR3 comprises 16 residues. Germline V lookup: CDR1 MDHEN, CDR2 SYDVKM.

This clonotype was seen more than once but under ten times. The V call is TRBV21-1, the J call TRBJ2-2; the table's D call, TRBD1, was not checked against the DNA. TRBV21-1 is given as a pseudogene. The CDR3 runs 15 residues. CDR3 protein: CASSKDHRLAGELFF. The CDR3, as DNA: TGTGCCAGCAGCAAAGATCACAGGCTGGCCGGGGAGCTGTTTTTT.

In DNA form, the CDR3 reads TGTGCCAGCACCTTCCGGGGGGGCTACACCTTC. It yields the protein CASTFRGGYTF. The rearrangement uses TRBV28 and TRBJ1-2; maybe TRBD1 (5 bases). Trimming pared 7 bases from V and 8 bases from J, leaving 11 bases between. There are 11 residues in the CDR3. Germline values: CDR1 MDHEN, CDR2 SYDVKM.

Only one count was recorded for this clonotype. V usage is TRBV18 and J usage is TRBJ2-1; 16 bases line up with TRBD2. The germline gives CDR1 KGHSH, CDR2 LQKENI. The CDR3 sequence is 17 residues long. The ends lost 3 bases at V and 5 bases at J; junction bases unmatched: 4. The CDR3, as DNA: TGTGCCAGCTCACCCCCGGGACTAGCGGGGGGGAACAATGAGCAGTTCTTC. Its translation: CASSPPGLAGGNNEQFF.

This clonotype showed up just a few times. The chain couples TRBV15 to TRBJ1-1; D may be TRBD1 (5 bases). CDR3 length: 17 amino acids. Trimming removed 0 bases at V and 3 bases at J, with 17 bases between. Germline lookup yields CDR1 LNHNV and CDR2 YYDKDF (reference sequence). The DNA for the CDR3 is TGTGCCACCAGCAGAGATTCCAACTGGGGCCGTCACACTGAAGCTTTCTTT. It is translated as CATSRDSNWGRHTEAFF.

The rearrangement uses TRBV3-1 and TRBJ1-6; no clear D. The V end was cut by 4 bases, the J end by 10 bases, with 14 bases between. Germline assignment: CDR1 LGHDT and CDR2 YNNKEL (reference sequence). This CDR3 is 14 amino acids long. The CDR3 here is CASSPQWQQSPLHF. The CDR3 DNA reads TGTGCCAGCAGCCCCCAGTGGCAGCAGTCACCCCTCCACTTT. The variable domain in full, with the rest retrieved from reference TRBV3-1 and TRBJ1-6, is DTAVSQTPKYLVTQMGNDKSIKCEQNLGHDTMYWYKQDSKKFLKIMFSYNNKELIINETVPNRFSPKSPDKAHLNLHINSLELGDSAVYFCASSPQWQQSPLHFGNGTRLTVT.

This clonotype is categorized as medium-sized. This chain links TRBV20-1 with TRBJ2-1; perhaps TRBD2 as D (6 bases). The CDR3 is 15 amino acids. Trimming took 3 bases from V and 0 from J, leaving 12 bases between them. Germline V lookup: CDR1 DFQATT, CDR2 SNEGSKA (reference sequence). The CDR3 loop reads CSASDAGSSYNEQFF. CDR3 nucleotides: TGCAGTGCTAGCGATGCGGGAAGCTCCTACAATGAGCAGTTCTTC.

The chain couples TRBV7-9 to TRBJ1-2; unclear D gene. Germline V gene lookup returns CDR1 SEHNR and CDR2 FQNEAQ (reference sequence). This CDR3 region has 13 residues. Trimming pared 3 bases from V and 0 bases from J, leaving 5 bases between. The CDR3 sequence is CASSFWTNYGYTF. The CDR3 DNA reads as TGTGCCAGCAGCTTTTGGACTAACTATGGCTACACCTTC.

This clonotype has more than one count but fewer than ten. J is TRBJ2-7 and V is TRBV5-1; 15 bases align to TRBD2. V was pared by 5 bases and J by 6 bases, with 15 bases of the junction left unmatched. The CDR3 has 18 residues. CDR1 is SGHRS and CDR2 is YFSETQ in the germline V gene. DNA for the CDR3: TGCGCCAGCAGAAAAGGGACTAGCGGGAGGAGGCTAGGACTCGAGCAGTACTTC. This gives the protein CASRKGTSGRRLGLEQYF.